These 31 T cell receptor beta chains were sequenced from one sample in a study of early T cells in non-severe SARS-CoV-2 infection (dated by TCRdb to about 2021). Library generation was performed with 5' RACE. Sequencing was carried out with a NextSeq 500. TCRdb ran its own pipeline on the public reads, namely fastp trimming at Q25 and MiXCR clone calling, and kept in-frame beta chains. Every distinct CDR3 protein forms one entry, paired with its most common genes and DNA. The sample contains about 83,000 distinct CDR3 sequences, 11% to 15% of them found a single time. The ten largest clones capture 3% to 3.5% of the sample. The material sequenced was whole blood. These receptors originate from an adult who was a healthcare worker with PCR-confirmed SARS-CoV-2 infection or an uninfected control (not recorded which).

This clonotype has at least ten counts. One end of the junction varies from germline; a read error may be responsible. Written as DNA, the CDR3 is TGTGCTAGCACACCCCCGGGACTAGCCTACAATGAGCAGTTCTTC. Translating gives CASTPPGLAYNEQFF. This chain joins TRBV7-7 and TRBJ2-1; TRBD2 agrees at 8 bases. This CDR3 has 15 residues. CDR1 and CDR2 from the germline V gene are SSHAT and FNYEAQ (reference sequence).

CDR3: CASSSLAGGIYNEQFF. The CDR3 nucleotides are TGTGCCAGTAGTAGCCTAGCGGGAGGGATCTACAATGAGCAGTTCTTC. The chain joins TRBV19 to TRBJ2-1, with 12 bases lining up with TRBD2. CDR3 length: 16 residues. The J segment lost 3 bases and the V segment lost 4 bases, leaving 4 bases of the junction unmatched. In germline, CDR1 is LNHDA, CDR2 SQIVND (reference sequence).

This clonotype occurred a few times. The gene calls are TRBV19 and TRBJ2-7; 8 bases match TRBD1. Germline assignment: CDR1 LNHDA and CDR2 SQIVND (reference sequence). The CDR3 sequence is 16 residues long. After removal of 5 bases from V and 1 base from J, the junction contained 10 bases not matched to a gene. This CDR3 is CASSAGFGTGSYEQYF. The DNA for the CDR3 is TGTGCCAGTAGTGCTGGGTTTGGGACAGGATCCTACGAGCAGTACTTC. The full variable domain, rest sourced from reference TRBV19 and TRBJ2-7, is DGGITQSPKYLFRKEGQNVTLSCEQNLNHDAMYWYRQDPGQGLRLIYYSQIVNDFQKGDIAEGYSVSREKKESFPLTVTSAQKNPTAFYLCASSAGFGTGSYEQYFGPGTRLTVT.

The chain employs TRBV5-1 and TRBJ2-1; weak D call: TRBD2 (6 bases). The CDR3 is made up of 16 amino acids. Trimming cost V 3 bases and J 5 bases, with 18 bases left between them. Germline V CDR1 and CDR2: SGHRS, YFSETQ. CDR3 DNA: TGCGCCAGCAGCTCTGGGACTTTCACTAACGACAATGAGCAGTTCTTC. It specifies CASSSGTFTNDNEQFF. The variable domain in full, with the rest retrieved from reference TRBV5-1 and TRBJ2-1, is KAGVTQTPRYLIKTRGQQVTLSCSPISGHRSVSWYQQTPGQGLQFLFEYFSETQRNKGNFPGRFSGRQFSNSRSEMNVSTLELGDSALYLCASSSGTFTNDNEQFFGPGTRLTVL.

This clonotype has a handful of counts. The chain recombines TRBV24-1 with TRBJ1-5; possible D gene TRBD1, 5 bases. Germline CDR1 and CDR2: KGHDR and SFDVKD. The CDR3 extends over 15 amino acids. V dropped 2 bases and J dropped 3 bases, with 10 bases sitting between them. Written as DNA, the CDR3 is TGTGCCACCAGTGATTCCAGGGTGCCCAATCAGCCCCAGCATTTT. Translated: CATSDSRVPNQPQHF.

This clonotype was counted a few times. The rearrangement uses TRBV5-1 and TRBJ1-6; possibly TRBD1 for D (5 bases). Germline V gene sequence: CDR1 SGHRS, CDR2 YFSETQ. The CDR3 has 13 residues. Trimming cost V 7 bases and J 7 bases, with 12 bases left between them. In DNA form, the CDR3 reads TGCGCCAGCGGCCGGGACTTAAATTCACCCCTCCACTTT. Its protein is CASGRDLNSPLHF.

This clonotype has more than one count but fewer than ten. The CDR3 DNA reads as TGCGCCAGCAGCTCGACAGGGGACTATGGCTACACCTTC. Translation gives CASSSTGDYGYTF. The chain joins TRBV5-1 to TRBJ1-2; the match to TRBD1 covers 8 bases. The CDR3 contains 13 residues. Germline V gene sequence: CDR1 SGHRS, CDR2 YFSETQ. The V and J ends lost 3 bases and 3 bases, in that order; junction bases with no gene match: 1.

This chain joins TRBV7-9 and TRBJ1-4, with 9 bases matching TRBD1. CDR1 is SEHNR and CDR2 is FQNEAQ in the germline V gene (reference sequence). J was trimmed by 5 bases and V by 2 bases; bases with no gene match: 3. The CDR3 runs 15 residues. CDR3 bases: TGTGCCAGCAGCTTAAGACAGGGGGTAAATGAAAAACTGTTTTTT. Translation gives CASSLRQGVNEKLFF.

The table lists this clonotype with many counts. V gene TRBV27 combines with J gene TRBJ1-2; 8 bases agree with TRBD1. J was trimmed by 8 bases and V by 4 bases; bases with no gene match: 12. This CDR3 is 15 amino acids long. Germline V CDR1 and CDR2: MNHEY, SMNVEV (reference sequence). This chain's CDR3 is CASSSRQGIVVGYTF. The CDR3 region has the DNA TGTGCCAGCAGTTCCCGACAGGGGATAGTGGTAGGCTACACCTTC.

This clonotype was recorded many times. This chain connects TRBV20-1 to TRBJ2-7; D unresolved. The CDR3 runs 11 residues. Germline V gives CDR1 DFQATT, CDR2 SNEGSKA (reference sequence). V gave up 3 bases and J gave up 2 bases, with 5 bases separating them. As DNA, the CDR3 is TGCAGTGCTAGGGGGACCTACGAGCAGTACTTC. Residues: CSARGTYEQYF.

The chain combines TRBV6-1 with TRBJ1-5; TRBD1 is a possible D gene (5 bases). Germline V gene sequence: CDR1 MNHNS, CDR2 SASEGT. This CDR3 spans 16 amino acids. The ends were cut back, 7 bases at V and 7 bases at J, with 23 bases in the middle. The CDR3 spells CASMNGRGVLRQPQHF. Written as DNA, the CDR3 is TGTGCCAGCATGAATGGGAGGGGAGTCTTGCGGCAGCCCCAGCATTTT.

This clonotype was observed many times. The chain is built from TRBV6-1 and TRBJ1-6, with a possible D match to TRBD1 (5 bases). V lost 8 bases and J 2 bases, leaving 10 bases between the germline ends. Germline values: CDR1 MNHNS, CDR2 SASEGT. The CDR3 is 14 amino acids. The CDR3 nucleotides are TGTGCCAGCGCTGCGGGACCCTATAATTCACCCCTCCACTTT. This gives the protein CASAAGPYNSPLHF.

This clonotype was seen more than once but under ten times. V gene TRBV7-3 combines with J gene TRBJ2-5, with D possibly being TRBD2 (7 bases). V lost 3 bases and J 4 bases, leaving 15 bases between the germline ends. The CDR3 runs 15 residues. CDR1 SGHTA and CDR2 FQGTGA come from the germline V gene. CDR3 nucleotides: TGTGCCAGCAGCTTCCAAGGGGGGGAAGGAGAGACCCAGTACTTC. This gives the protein CASSFQGGEGETQYF.

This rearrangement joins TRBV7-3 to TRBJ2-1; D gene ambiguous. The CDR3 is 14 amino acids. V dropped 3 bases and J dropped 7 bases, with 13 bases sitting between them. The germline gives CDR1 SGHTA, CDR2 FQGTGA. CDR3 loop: CASSLGTGTNEQFF. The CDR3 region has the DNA TGTGCCAGCAGCTTGGGTACTGGCACGAATGAGCAGTTCTTC. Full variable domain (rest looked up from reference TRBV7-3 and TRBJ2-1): GAGVSQTPSNKVTEKGKYVELRCDPISGHTALYWYRQSLGQGPEFLIYFQGTGAADDSGLPNDRFFAVRPEGSVSTLKIQRTERGDSAVYLCASSLGTGTNEQFFGPGTRLTVL.

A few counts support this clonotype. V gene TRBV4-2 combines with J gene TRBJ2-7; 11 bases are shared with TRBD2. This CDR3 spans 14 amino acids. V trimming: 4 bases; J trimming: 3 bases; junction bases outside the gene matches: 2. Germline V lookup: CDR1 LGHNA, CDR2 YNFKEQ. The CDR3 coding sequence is TGTGCCAGCAGCCCGGGGACTAGCGGCTACGAGCAGTACTTC. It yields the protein CASSPGTSGYEQYF.

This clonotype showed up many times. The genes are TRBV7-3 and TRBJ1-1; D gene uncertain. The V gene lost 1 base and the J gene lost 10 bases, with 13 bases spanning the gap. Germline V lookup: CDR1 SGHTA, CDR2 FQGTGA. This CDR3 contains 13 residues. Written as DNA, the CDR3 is TGTGCCAGCAGCTTAAAAGGAAGTCAGACAGCTTTCTTT. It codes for CASSLKGSQTAFF.

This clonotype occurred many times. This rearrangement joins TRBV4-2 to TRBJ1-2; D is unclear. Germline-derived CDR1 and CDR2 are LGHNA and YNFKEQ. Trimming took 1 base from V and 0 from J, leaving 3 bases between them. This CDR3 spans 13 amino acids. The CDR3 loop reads CASSQGANYGYTF. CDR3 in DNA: TGTGCCAGCAGCCAAGGGGCTAACTATGGCTACACCTTC.

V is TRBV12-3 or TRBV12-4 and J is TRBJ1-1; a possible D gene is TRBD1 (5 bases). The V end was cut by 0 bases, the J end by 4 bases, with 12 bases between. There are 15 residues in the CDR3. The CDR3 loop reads CASSLALGGGTEAFF. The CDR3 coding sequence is TGTGCCAGCAGTTTAGCGCTGGGTGGGGGCACTGAAGCTTTCTTT.

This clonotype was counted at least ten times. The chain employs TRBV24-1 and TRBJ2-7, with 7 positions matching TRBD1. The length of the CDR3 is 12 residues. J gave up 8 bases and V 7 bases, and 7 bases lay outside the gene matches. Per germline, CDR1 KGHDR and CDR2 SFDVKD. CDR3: CATSPGTAKQYF. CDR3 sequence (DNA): TGTGCCACCAGCCCTGGGACAGCGAAGCAGTACTTC.

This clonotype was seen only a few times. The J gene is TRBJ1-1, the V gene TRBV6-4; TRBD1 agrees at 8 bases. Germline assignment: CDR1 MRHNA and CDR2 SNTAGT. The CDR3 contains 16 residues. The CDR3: CAGRRTGRNGETEAFF. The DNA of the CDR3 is TGTGCGGGCCGTAGGACAGGGAGGAATGGGGAGACTGAAGCTTTCTTT.

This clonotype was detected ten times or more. The CDR3 bases are TGTGCCAGCAGCTTACTGAGCACAGATACGCAGTATTTT. It encodes CASSLLSTDTQYF. The gene calls are TRBV5-4 and TRBJ2-3; D remains unclear. V gave up 2 bases and J gave up 0 bases, with 4 bases separating them. CDR3 length: 13 residues. The germline V gene encodes CDR1 SGHNT and CDR2 YYREEE (reference sequence).

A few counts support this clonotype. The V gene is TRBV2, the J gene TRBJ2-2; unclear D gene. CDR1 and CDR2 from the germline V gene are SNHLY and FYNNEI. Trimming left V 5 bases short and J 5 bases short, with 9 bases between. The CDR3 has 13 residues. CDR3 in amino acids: CASSPWRTGELFF. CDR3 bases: TGTGCCAGCAGTCCATGGCGGACCGGGGAGCTGTTTTTT.

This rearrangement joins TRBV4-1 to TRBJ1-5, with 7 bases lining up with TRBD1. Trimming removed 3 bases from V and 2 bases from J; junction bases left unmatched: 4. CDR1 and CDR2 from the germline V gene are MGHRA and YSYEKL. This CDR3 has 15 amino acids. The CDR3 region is CASSQLDRGNQPQHF. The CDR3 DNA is TGCGCCAGCAGCCAGTTAGACAGGGGCAATCAGCCCCAGCATTTT.

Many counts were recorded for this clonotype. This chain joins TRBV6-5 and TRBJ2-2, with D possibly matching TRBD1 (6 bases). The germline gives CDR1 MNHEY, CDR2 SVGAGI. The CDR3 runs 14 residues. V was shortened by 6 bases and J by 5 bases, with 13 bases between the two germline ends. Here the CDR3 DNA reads TGTGCCAGCAGCCGACTCCAGGGGACCGGGGAGCTGTTTTTT. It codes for CASSRLQGTGELFF.

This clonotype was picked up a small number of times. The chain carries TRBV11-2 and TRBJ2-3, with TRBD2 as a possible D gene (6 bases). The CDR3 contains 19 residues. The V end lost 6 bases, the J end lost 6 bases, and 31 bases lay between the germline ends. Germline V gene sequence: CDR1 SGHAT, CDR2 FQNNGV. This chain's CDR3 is CASRRGGDLLAQARDTQYF. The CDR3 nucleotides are TGTGCCAGCAGGCGGGGCGGAGATCTACTAGCCCAAGCGAGGGATACGCAGTATTTT.

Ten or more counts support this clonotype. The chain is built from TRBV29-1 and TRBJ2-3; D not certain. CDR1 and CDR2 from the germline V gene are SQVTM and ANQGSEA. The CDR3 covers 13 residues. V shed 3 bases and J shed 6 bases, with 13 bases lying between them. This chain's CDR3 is CSVEGNAADTQYF. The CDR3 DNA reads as TGCAGCGTTGAGGGCAACGCCGCGGATACGCAGTATTTT.

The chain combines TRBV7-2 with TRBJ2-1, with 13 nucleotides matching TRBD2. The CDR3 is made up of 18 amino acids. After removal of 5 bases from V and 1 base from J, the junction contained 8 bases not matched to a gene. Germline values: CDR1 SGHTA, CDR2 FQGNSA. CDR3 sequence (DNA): TGTGCCAGCAGCCGGCGGACTAGCGGGAGCGGTTCCTACAATGAGCAGTTCTTC. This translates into CASSRRTSGSGSYNEQFF.

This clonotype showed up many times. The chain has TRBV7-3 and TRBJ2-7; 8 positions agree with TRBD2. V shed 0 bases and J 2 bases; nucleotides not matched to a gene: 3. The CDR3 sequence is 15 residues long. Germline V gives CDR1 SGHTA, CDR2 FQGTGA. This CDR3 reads CASSLTSGVTYEQYF. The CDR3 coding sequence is TGTGCCAGCAGCTTAACTAGCGGGGTTACCTACGAGCAGTACTTC.

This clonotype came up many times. As DNA, the CDR3 is TGTGCCAGCCGCTGGGAGACTGAAGCTTTCTTT. It translates to CASRWETEAFF. The J gene is TRBJ1-1, the V gene TRBV12-3 or TRBV12-4; D is unclear. The CDR3 length is 11 residues. Trimming pared 8 bases from V and 5 bases from J, leaving 9 bases between.

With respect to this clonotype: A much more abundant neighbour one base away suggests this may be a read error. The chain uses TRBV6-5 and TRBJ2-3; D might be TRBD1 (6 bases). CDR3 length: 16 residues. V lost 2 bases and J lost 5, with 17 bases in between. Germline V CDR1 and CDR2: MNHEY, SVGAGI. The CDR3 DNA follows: TGTGCCAGCAGTTACAAATGGGGGCGAATTGGAGATACGCAGTATTTT. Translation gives CASSYKWGRIGDTQYF.

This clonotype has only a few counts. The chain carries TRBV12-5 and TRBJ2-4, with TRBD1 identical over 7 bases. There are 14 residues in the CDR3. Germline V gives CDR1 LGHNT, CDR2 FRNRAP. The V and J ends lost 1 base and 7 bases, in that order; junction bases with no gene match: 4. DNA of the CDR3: TGTGCTAGTGGTTTGGACTTACAGGGGAACATTCAGTACTTC. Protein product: CASGLDLQGNIQYF.